The rows below give T cell receptor beta chains drawn from one sample of a study of blood T cell repertoires in COVID-19. TCRdb's table, derived via immunoSEQ multiplex PCR, lists solely in-frame clones and lacks some. The sample holds approximately 30,000 clones, roughly 85% seen once. The sample comprised peripheral blood. The receptors here all came from a human donor in a cohort sampled during active COVID-19. Both conserved end residues are part of each CDR3. Each record gives: V gene, J gene, CDR3 length, CDR3 protein.

TRBV5-1	TRBJ2-7	14	CASSLAQRAYEQYF
TRBV28	TRBJ1-2	13	CASSFPANYGYTF
TRBV14	TRBJ2-7	17	CASSQGPGTSLFHEQYF
TRBV5-1	TRBJ2-1	13	CASSLGTSNEQFF
TRBV12-3/TRBV12-4	TRBJ2-1	13	CASSLGGVNEQFF
TRBV25-1	TRBJ1-4	14	CASSDSLTSEKLFF
TRBV19	TRBJ2-7	15	CASSRGGTGGYEQYF
TRBV7-2	TRBJ2-1	15	CASSFGGGLYNEQFF
TRBV4-3	TRBJ2-2	17	CASSQDALAGRGGELFF
TRBV5-1	TRBJ1-2	13	CASSRQGDYGYTF
TRBV6-2/TRBV6-3	TRBJ2-1	18	CASSLRPSNRDSYNEQFF
TRBV5-4	TRBJ1-1	15	CASSLRREPNTEAFF
TRBV5-1	TRBJ2-2	16	CASTLGGQGNTGELFF
TRBV7-6	TRBJ2-2	14	CASSWDRNTGELFF
TRBV19	TRBJ2-1	15	CASSILRGGRNEQFF
TRBV18	TRBJ2-7	14	CASSPAGPPHEQYF
TRBV29-1	TRBJ1-1	13	CSLRQGGTHEAFF
TRBV14	TRBJ2-1	16	CASSQGGGSSYNEQFF
TRBV19	TRBJ2-5	16	CASSIGSGGSQETQYF
TRBV5-1	TRBJ2-5	16	CASSLGILAAEETQYF
TRBV20-1	TRBJ1-2	11	CSATGILGYTF
TRBV6-2/TRBV6-3	TRBJ2-7	15	CASSRDRGLSYEQYF
TRBV7-2	TRBJ2-2	14	CASSLALNTGELFF
TRBV21-1	TRBJ2-7	18	CASSKNSTGTSGSYEQYF
TRBV5-1	TRBJ2-7	16	CASSRSGGSNSYEQYF
TRBV29-1	TRBJ2-3	14	CSVDKTQGADTQYF
TRBV19	TRBJ2-5	15	CASSIKGGRGETQYF
TRBV27	TRBJ1-4	13	CASRGQLNEKLFF
TRBV3-1/TRBV3-2	TRBJ2-7	14	CASSLDRAVYEQYF
TRBV4-1	TRBJ1-1	15	CASSLRRARGTEAFF
TRBV5-1	TRBJ2-3	13	CASSPGGLDTQYF
TRBV10-1	TRBJ1-1	13	CASSRTGATEAFF
TRBV9	TRBJ2-4	15	CASSVSDRVFGIQYF
TRBV2	TRBJ1-4	13	CASGRDRDEKLFF
TRBV5-6	TRBJ2-5	14	CASSRGLASETQYF
TRBV6-6	TRBJ1-2	14	CASSSREADYGYTF
TRBV7-2	TRBJ1-4	16	CASSPGGGTGAEKLFF
TRBV6-4	TRBJ2-2	13	CASSDGVAGELFF
TRBV5-4	TRBJ1-2	15	CASSSQGAAFYGYTF
TRBV7-9	TRBJ1-1	13	CASSSQSNTEAFF
TRBV6-5	TRBJ1-1	14	CASSYRTKDTEAFF
TRBV6-2/TRBV6-3	TRBJ2-7	17	CASSYPGGGASYYEQYF
TRBV9	TRBJ2-5	17	CASSVAGGSGGQETQYF
TRBV4-1	TRBJ1-5	14	CASSRGQGDQPQHF
TRBV4-1	TRBJ2-3	19	CASSQDRNFGLAGRDTQYF
TRBV5-1	TRBJ2-1	15	CASSLASGGRDEQFF
TRBV6-2/TRBV6-3	TRBJ2-5	15	CASSWNRRDQETQYF
TRBV5-4	TRBJ1-1	14	CASSLDLGSSEAFF
TRBV13	TRBJ1-3	15	CASSSTGNSGNTIYF
TRBV5-4	TRBJ1-3	15	CASSLDQNSRNTIYF
TRBV7-9	TRBJ1-3	17	CASSLAQTEYSGNTIYF
TRBV2	TRBJ2-1	16	CASSEQGSGAYNEQFF
TRBV12-3/TRBV12-4	TRBJ2-1	13	CASSLTAVAEQFF
TRBV7-2	TRBJ2-2	14	CASSSTGGTGELFF
TRBV18	TRBJ2-4	17	CASSPGQGGGAKNIQYF
TRBV10-2	TRBJ2-3	16	CASSEMRGGVTDTQYF
TRBV6-1	TRBJ2-7	15	CASSEIRQGAGEQYF
TRBV28	TRBJ1-5	16	CASSPPRGVNSQPQHF
TRBV7-3	TRBJ1-4	13	CASSLIPGEKLFF
TRBV5-3	TRBJ1-3	14	CARSFTGLGNTIYF